The 24 T cell receptor beta chains reported below all come from one sample, sequenced in a study of Ad26.COV2.S vaccination and SARS-CoV-2 variants. Treatment reported: roughly 19 received Ad26.COV2.S at low or high dose, single or two shots; five or six received placebo; per-sample allocation not given. Samples analyzed were those drawn on day 63 after the first vaccine or placebo injection. Measured with immunoSEQ multiplex PCR; TCRdb has only the in-frame clones, and not every one. The table includes 250,000 or so clones, roughly 87% detected once. Sequenced material: peripheral blood, taken in a trial of Ad26.COV2.S vaccine versus placebo. These receptors were taken from a person aged 18-60 years who received the Ad26.COV2.S COVID-19 vaccine or a placebo.

The rearrangement joins TRBV20-1 to TRBJ1-2; no definite D call. Germline V CDR1 and CDR2: DFQATT, SNEGSKA (reference sequence). The CDR3 covers 13 residues. V was pared by 3 bases and J by 4 bases, with 12 bases between. In DNA, the CDR3 is TGCAGTGCTAGTGGTAGGGCGGTCTATGGCTACACCTTC. Translating gives CSASGRAVYGYTF.

Details on this clone: The same CDR3 arises from other DNA sequences in this sample as well. V is TRBV7-6 and J is TRBJ2-7; D remains ambiguous. CDR1 is SGHVS, CDR2 FNYEAQ, per germline. The CDR3 sequence is 13 residues long. The germline V and J ends were trimmed by 5 bases and 0 bases, with 8 bases remaining between them. DNA of the CDR3: TGTGCCAGCAGCCCGGGTCTCTCCTACGAGCAGTACTTC. The encoded protein is CASSPGLSYEQYF.

The rearrangement joins TRBV11-1 to TRBJ2-1; D might be TRBD1 (6 bases). Trimming removed 1 base from V and 6 bases from J, with 10 bases in between. The germline CDR1 and CDR2 sequences are SGHAT and FQDESV (reference sequence). The CDR3 extends over 14 amino acids. CDR3 region: CASSLGSRGNEQFF. CDR3 DNA sequence: TGTGCCAGCAGCTTAGGCAGCAGGGGCAATGAGCAGTTCTTC.

The chain joins TRBV18 to TRBJ2-3, with a possible D match to TRBD2 (5 bases). The CDR3 runs to 14 residues. V was shortened by 8 bases and J by 5 bases, with 17 bases between the two germline ends. Germline V gene sequence: CDR1 KGHSH, CDR2 LQKENI. The chain's CDR3 is CASQVGLEGDTQYF. CDR3 nucleotide sequence: TGTGCCAGCCAGGTCGGTCTCGAGGGAGATACGCAGTATTTT.

This chain joins TRBV6-6 and TRBJ1-1; D is uncertain. The CDR3 is made up of 12 amino acids. The V end was cut by 6 bases, the J end by 1 base, with 6 bases between. CDR1 is MNHNY, CDR2 SVGAGI, per germline (reference sequence). CDR3 region: CASRLGNTEAFF. CDR3 DNA: TGTGCCAGCAGGTTGGGGAACACTGAAGCTTTCTTT.

This sequence joins TRBV7-3 and TRBJ2-3; D is ambiguous. In germline, CDR1 is SGHTA, CDR2 FQGTGA. The V and J ends lost 1 base and 1 base respectively, with 6 bases between them. CDR3 length: 14 residues. In DNA form, the CDR3 reads TGTGCCAGCAGCTTAATGAGCGGCACAGATACGCAGTATTTT. It encodes CASSLMSGTDTQYF.

The chain uses TRBV5-6 and TRBJ2-1, with TRBD2 matching 7 bases. CDR3 length: 13 residues. The trim removed 4 bases at V and 3 bases at J, leaving 1 base unmatched. The germline gives CDR1 SGHDT, CDR2 YYEEEE. CDR3 nucleotides: TGTGCCAGCAGCGGGGGGGACTACAATGAGCAGTTCTTC. Protein sequence: CASSGGDYNEQFF.

The chain recombines TRBV4-1 with TRBJ2-3; unclear D gene. This CDR3 spans 14 amino acids. Per germline, CDR1 MGHRA and CDR2 YSYEKL. V was pared by 1 base and J by 2 bases, with 7 bases between. The CDR3 region has the DNA TGCGCCAGCAGCCAAGCCTTATACACAGATACGCAGTATTTT. It codes for CASSQALYTDTQYF.

CDR3 sequence: CASSYGQDSNQPQHF. As DNA, the CDR3 is TGTGCCAGCAGCTATGGACAGGATAGCAATCAGCCCCAGCATTTT. The genes are TRBV11-2 and TRBJ1-5, with TRBD1 matching 7 bases. V trimming: 4 bases; J trimming: 0 bases; junction bases outside the gene matches: 3. This CDR3 region has 15 residues. Germline V lookup: CDR1 SGHAT, CDR2 FQNNGV.

This clone was seen a few times. The genes are TRBV7-9 and TRBJ2-7, with D perhaps matching TRBD1 or TRBD2 (5 bases each). The germline gives CDR1 SEHNR, CDR2 FQNEAQ (reference sequence). The CDR3 runs to 15 residues. V lost 5 bases and J 5 bases, leaving 19 bases between the germline ends. CDR3 nucleotides: TGTGCCAGCAGCCCGGGTGGATCGGGGCAGGACGAGCAGTACGTC. It yields the protein CASSPGGSGQDEQYV.

This clone has a single count. J is TRBJ2-7 and V is TRBV15; TRBD2 might be the D (7 bases). V gave up 2 bases and J gave up 2 bases, with 16 bases separating them. The CDR3 covers 16 residues. CDR1 and CDR2 from the germline V gene are LNHNV and YYDKDF (reference sequence). CDR3 region: CATSRYSGGPTYEQYF. The CDR3 nucleotides read TGTGCCACCAGCAGATATTCCGGGGGGCCAACCTACGAGCAGTACTTC.

This clone was counted a single time. The chain uses TRBV9 and TRBJ1-1; D remains ambiguous. The V and J ends lost 3 bases and 6 bases respectively, with 12 bases between them. This CDR3 is 13 amino acids long. Germline CDR1 and CDR2: SGDLS and YYNGEE. CDR3 in amino acids: CASSARAWSEAFF. DNA for the CDR3: TGTGCCAGCAGCGCCCGGGCATGGTCTGAAGCTTTCTTT.

This clone was found once. The chain employs TRBV4-3 and TRBJ2-4, with 8 bases matching TRBD2. V was clipped by 3 bases and J by 0 bases; unmatched bases: 4. Germline loops: CDR1 LGHNA, CDR2 YSLEER. The CDR3 extends over 16 amino acids. The CDR3 nucleotides read TGCGCCAGCAGCCAGGTAGCGGGGCCAGCCAAAAACATTCAGTACTTC. Protein sequence: CASSQVAGPAKNIQYF.

For the CDR3, the DNA is TGCGCCAGCAGCTTGTTTATGGGGCGGACTGGGGCCAACGTCCTGACTTTC. This codes for CASSLFMGRTGANVLTF. The chain recombines TRBV5-1 with TRBJ2-6, with D perhaps matching TRBD1 (5 bases). Germline values: CDR1 SGHRS, CDR2 YFSETQ. V shed 1 base and J shed 2 bases, with 13 bases lying between them. The CDR3 consists of 17 residues.

The chain joins TRBV6-5 to TRBJ2-1, with 8 bases that match TRBD1. V shed 6 bases and J 12 bases; nucleotides not matched to a gene: 10. This CDR3 contains 13 residues. Germline V gene sequence: CDR1 MNHEY, CDR2 SVGAGI. The chain's CDR3 is CASRSTWGTGQFF. The CDR3 DNA reads TGTGCCAGCAGAAGCACCTGGGGGACAGGGCAGTTCTTC.

V gene TRBV3-1 (or the pseudogene TRBV3-2) combines with J gene TRBJ2-5; D gene unclear. The CDR3 extends over 13 amino acids. V dropped 3 bases and J dropped 0 bases, with 5 bases sitting between them. Germline V CDR1 and CDR2: LGHDT, YNNKEL (reference sequence). The CDR3 sequence is CASSHQYQETQYF. CDR3 in DNA: TGTGCCAGCAGCCACCAGTACCAAGAGACCCAGTACTTC.

CDR3 nucleotide sequence: TGTGCCTGGAGTGTACTTGGGACGGCGAACACTGAAGCTTTCTTT. This translates into CAWSVLGTANTEAFF. The chain couples TRBV30 to TRBJ1-1; maybe TRBD1 (5 bases). Germline CDR1 and CDR2: GTSNPN and SVGIG (reference sequence). Trimming took off 0 bases at V and 1 base at J, with 12 bases between the two ends. The CDR3 contains 15 residues.

The chain combines TRBV3-1 (or the pseudogene TRBV3-2) with TRBJ2-1, with 13 positions matching TRBD2. Per the germline V gene, CDR1 is LGHDT and CDR2 is YNNKEL (reference sequence). The CDR3 has 20 residues. V lost 1 base to trimming and J lost 0 bases; unmatched junction nucleotides: 9. The CDR3 DNA follows: TGTGCCAGCAGCCAAGCTCCCCCGGGACTAGCGGGGTTCTCCTACAATGAGCAGTTCTTC. Translating gives CASSQAPPGLAGFSYNEQFF.

The CDR3 DNA follows: TGTGCCTGGAGTGAGGGGGGACTCTCTGGAAACACCATATATTTT. Its translation is CAWSEGGLSGNTIYF. The chain recombines TRBV30 with TRBJ1-3, with a weak D call TRBD1 (6 bases). Germline V gene lookup returns CDR1 GTSNPN and CDR2 SVGIG (reference sequence). The V end was cut by 1 base, the J end by 0 bases, with 10 bases between. The CDR3 is 15 amino acids.

The J gene is TRBJ1-5, the V gene TRBV6-2 or TRBV6-3, with D uncertain. This CDR3 is 14 amino acids long. Germline V gene data show CDR1 as MNHEY and CDR2 as SVGEGT. The V end was cut by 2 bases, the J end by 6 bases, with 11 bases between. The CDR3 here is CASSYGGFGQPQHF. The CDR3 DNA follows: TGTGCCAGCAGTTACGGCGGGTTTGGTCAGCCCCAGCATTTT.

The chain uses TRBV7-3 and TRBJ2-1; 10 bases are a match to TRBD2. CDR1 and CDR2 from the germline V gene are SGHTA and FQGTGA. CDR3 length: 15 amino acids. The trim removed 5 bases at V and 3 bases at J, leaving 4 bases unmatched. CDR3 residues: CASSQLAGDYNEQFF. The DNA of the CDR3 is TGTGCCAGCAGCCAGCTAGCGGGAGACTACAATGAGCAGTTCTTC.

The rearrangement uses TRBV10-3 and TRBJ2-5; 9 bases are a match to TRBD2. The CDR3 length is 15 residues. CDR1 and CDR2 from the germline V gene are ENHRY and SYGVKD. The junction had 5 bases not matched to a gene; V was cut back by 3 bases and J by 3 bases. The CDR3 is CAISDSPSGEETQYF. CDR3 sequence (DNA): TGTGCCATCAGTGACAGTCCTAGCGGGGAAGAGACCCAGTACTTC.

The table lists this clone with a count of one. The chain couples TRBV11-2 to TRBJ1-5; D is uncertain. V gave up 1 base and J gave up 2 bases, with 21 bases separating them. This CDR3 region has 19 residues. CDR1 is SGHAT and CDR2 is FQNNGV in the germline V gene. The chain's CDR3 is CASSLGYGVSSGRNQPQHF. CDR3 nucleotide sequence: TGTGCCAGCAGCTTAGGATACGGCGTCTCCTCCGGCCGCAATCAGCCCCAGCATTTT.

This chain connects TRBV4-3 to TRBJ2-1; 8 bases are shared with TRBD1. Trimming took 4 bases from V and 6 from J; bases not matched to a gene: 8. From germline, CDR1 is LGHNA and CDR2 YSLEER. The CDR3 runs to 15 residues. In nucleotides, the CDR3 is TGCGCCAGCAGCCCCGACAGGGGATGGACCAATGAGCAGTTCTTC. Translation gives CASSPDRGWTNEQFF.